This TCR beta chain stems from a study of blood T cell repertoires in COVID-19. About the research overall: The study drew acute and convalescent COVID-19 samples from the United States, Italy and Spain. PBMCs, B-cell-depleted T cells, or T cells were the source of the cDNA or gDNA that made up the material.

Authors' analysis steps: For nucleated cells, counts were estimated from reference gene primer amplification. This table comes from immunoSEQ multiplex PCR, and its TCRdb copy is limited to in-frame clones, with some not included. V, J and clone size reflect that table, while D and trimming were determined from the DNA. The sample has 70,000 to 90,000 clones, roughly four fifths seen once; the top ten hold approximately 1.2%. The V gene's germline CDR1 is SGHTA and CDR2 FQGNSA. CDR3 length equals 14 residues. The junction had 2 bases not matched to a gene; V was cut back by 4 bases and J by 4 bases. The genes are TRBV7-2 and TRBJ1-5, with 9 bases fitting TRBD1. This clonotype was obtained from a woman older than 75 with acute or convalescent COVID-19. The material sequenced was peripheral blood. The CDR3 loop reads CASSYGTGNQPQHF. In nucleotides, the CDR3 is TGTGCCAGCAGCTACGGGACAGGGAATCAGCCCCAGCATTTT. Supplemented by reference TRBV7-2 and TRBJ1-5, the full variable domain reads GAGVSQSPSNKVTEKGKDVELRCDPISGHTALYWYRQSLGQGLEFLIYFQGNSAPDKSGLPSDRFSAERTGGSVSTLTIQRTQQEDSAVYLCASSYGTGNQPQHFGDGTRLSIL.